The 7 T cell receptor beta chains in this list originate from one sample, sequenced in a study of naive and memory T cell subsets. An equimolar mix of two oligonucleotides served as the beta constant-region primer for TRBC1 and TRBC2. TCRdb re-called the UMI-ligation and nested PCR reads through MiXCR, storing one row per CDR3 protein. The sample has 37,000 or so distinct CDR3 sequences, approximately 12% seen once. The sequenced material came from effector memory CD4+ T cells from blood. The subset here: effector memory, CD45RA- CD27-. All receptors derive from a human donor in good health.

This clonotype was seen only a few times. This chain joins TRBV7-2 and TRBJ2-7; 9 bases are a match to TRBD1. The CDR3 has 14 amino acids. Germline V CDR1 and CDR2: SGHTA, FQGNSA. V was clipped by 8 bases and J by 5 bases; unmatched bases: 10. The chain's CDR3 is CASRYRGPWDEQYF. CDR3 nucleotides: TGTGCCAGCCGATACAGGGGGCCTTGGGACGAGCAGTACTTC.

This clonotype was seen at least ten times. The chain uses TRBV7-2 and TRBJ2-3; no firm D call. The germline gives CDR1 SGHTA, CDR2 FQGNSA. V dropped 3 bases and J dropped 4 bases, with 8 bases sitting between them. This CDR3 has 13 residues. The CDR3 sequence is CASSFQFSDTQYF. In nucleotides, the CDR3 is TGTGCCAGCAGCTTCCAGTTTTCAGATACGCAGTATTTT.

This clonotype was seen many times. The chain links TRBV10-3 to TRBJ1-1; D might be TRBD1 (6 bases). Germline V gene sequence: CDR1 ENHRY, CDR2 SYGVKD. The CDR3 covers 15 residues. The V end was cut by 2 bases, the J end by 1 base, with 11 bases between. DNA of the CDR3: TGTGCCATCAGTGAGGCCGGACAGCAGAACACTGAAGCTTTCTTT. Translation: CAISEAGQQNTEAFF.

This clonotype was recorded at least ten times. The V call is TRBV6-5, the J call TRBJ1-5; no firm D call. This CDR3 region has 13 residues. V lost 2 bases and J lost 2, with 4 bases in between. Looked up from germline, CDR1 is MNHEY and CDR2 is SVGAGI. CDR3 residues: CASSYDGNQPQHF. The CDR3 region has the DNA TGTGCCAGCAGTTACGACGGCAATCAGCCCCAGCATTTT.

V usage is TRBV5-4 and J usage is TRBJ2-7; perhaps TRBD1 as D (5 bases). Deletions cut 3 bases from V and 1 base from J, with 11 bases between. CDR1 is SGHNT, CDR2 YYREEE, per germline (reference sequence). This CDR3 has 14 residues. The chain's CDR3 is CASSSSTASYEQYF. CDR3 nucleotides: TGTGCCAGCAGCTCCTCGACAGCATCCTACGAGCAGTACTTC.

There are a few counts of this clonotype. The chain joins TRBV7-6 to TRBJ1-3; the D gene is possibly TRBD1 (5 bases). The V gene's germline CDR1 is SGHVS and CDR2 FNYEAQ. The CDR3 extends over 17 amino acids. V dropped 2 bases and J dropped 0 bases, with 14 bases sitting between them. This CDR3 reads CASSLFSRADSGNTIYF. Here the CDR3 DNA reads TGTGCCAGCAGCTTATTCAGCAGGGCCGACTCTGGAAACACCATATATTTT.

V gene TRBV20-1 combines with J gene TRBJ2-5; a weak D match, TRBD2 (6 bases). Between the trimmed V and J ends, which lost 2 bases and 2 bases, there was a span of 12 bases. The V gene's germline CDR1 is DFQATT and CDR2 SNEGSKA (reference sequence). This CDR3 has 14 amino acids. CDR3 sequence (DNA): TGCAGTGCTAGAACGGGACTCATTCAAGAGACCCAGTACTTC. It encodes CSARTGLIQETQYF.